This T cell receptor (beta chain) appears in the sequencing data of a study of shared clonotypes between healthy human individuals. The CDR3 runs 13 residues. Between the trimmed V and J ends, which lost 5 bases and 0 bases, there was a span of 8 bases. Germline V gene sequence: CDR1 SEHNR, CDR2 FQNEAQ (reference sequence). Only in-frame clones appear in the TCRdb table, and some are missing; sequencing was by immunoSEQ multiplex PCR. In the table there are roughly 2,000,000 clones, 90% to 95% of which are singletons. Terminally differentiated effector memory CD45RA+ cells were excluded from the naive CD8 cells, which were CD45RO-negative and positively selected for CCR7. The table lists this clone with a count of one.

The origin of this receptor is a man between 18 and 35 years old in good health. Some clones in this sample may be carry-over from other donors' samples. V gene TRBV7-9 combines with J gene TRBJ2-7; no clear D. Sample: naive CD8+ T cells from PBMCs. In DNA, the CDR3 is TGTGCCAGCAGCATATCAGTCTCCTACGAGCAGTACTTC. It codes for CASSISVSYEQYF.